The 8 T cell receptor beta chains given below trace back to one sample, sequenced in a study of blood T cells in healthy people across ages. A second about 7 to 11 cycle PCR used barcoded and J-beta primers. TCRdb reprocessed the 5' RACE reads with MiXCR, giving one entry per CDR3 protein. The repertoire holds almost 1 million distinct CDR3 sequences, with just over 50% as singletons. The specimen sequenced was blood. Source of these receptors: a woman aged 55-75 years in good health.

V usage is TRBV7-2 and J usage is TRBJ2-3, with 15 bases matching TRBD2. CDR3 length equals 19 residues. Germline V gene data show CDR1 as SGHTA and CDR2 as FQGNSA. Trimming removed 5 bases from V and 4 bases from J; junction bases left unmatched: 13. CDR3 nucleotides: TGTGCCAGCAGCCGCCTCCTCGGGACTAGCGGGAGGAGGGCAGATACGCAGTATTTT. It specifies CASSRLLGTSGRRADTQYF.

This chain joins TRBV18 and TRBJ2-5; 8 bases line up with TRBD1. The CDR3 loop spans 16 amino acids. V was pared by 4 bases and J by 3 bases, with 10 bases of the junction left unmatched. Germline V gene lookup returns CDR1 KGHSH and CDR2 LQKENI. In DNA, the CDR3 is TGTGCCAGCTCACAAAGGACAGGACAGGGTGAAGAGACCCAGTACTTC. Protein: CASSQRTGQGEETQYF. Filled out from reference TRBV18 and TRBJ2-5, the complete variable domain reads NAGVMQNPRHLVRRRGQEARLRCSPMKGHSHVYWYRQLPEEGLKFMVYLQKENIIDESGMPKERFSAEFPKEGPSILRIQQVVRGDSAAYFCASSQRTGQGEETQYFGPGTRLLVL.

The gene calls are TRBV29-1 and TRBJ2-5; tentatively, D is TRBD1 (5 bases). V lost 3 bases, J lost 11 bases, and 28 bases lay in between. This CDR3 is built from 16 residues. Germline V gene lookup returns CDR1 SQVTM and CDR2 ANQGSEA. This CDR3 reads CSVEGAAKGSYNEQYF. In DNA, the CDR3 is TGCAGCGTTGAGGGTGCAGCCAAGGGGTCCTACAATGAGCAGTACTTC.

This clonotype appeared a few times. It may be a read error: a sequence one base away is much more abundant. The J gene is TRBJ2-7, the V gene TRBV7-6; D may be TRBD1 or TRBD2 (6 bases each). The CDR3 covers 14 residues. Germline CDR1 and CDR2: SGHVS and FNYEAQ. Trimming stripped 7 bases from V and 1 base from J, with 14 bases between. This chain's CDR3 is CASTVRRGSYEQYF. The CDR3 DNA follows: TGTGCCAGCACCGTGAGGAGGGGGTCCTACGAGCAGTACTTC.

This chain connects TRBV12-3 or TRBV12-4 to TRBJ2-5; the D is unclear. Trimming pared 3 bases from V and 11 bases from J, leaving 13 bases between. The CDR3 sequence is 12 residues long. CDR3 residues: CASSFTYNEQYF. The CDR3 DNA follows: TGTGCCAGCAGTTTTACCTACAATGAGCAGTACTTC.

The rearrangement joins TRBV27 to TRBJ2-7; 9 bases agree with TRBD2. Germline V gives CDR1 MNHEY, CDR2 SMNVEV (reference sequence). V lost 7 bases, J lost 0 bases, and 10 bases stayed unmatched. CDR3 length equals 16 residues. In DNA, the CDR3 is TGTGCCAGCAATCCAATAGGACTAGCGTCCTCCTACGAGCAGTACTTC. This codes for CASNPIGLASSYEQYF.

This clonotype was seen many times. This sequence joins TRBV9 and TRBJ2-7, with 14 bases lining up with TRBD2. The CDR3 runs 15 residues. With 3 bases clipped from V and 4 bases from J, the junction kept 3 bases outside the gene matches. Germline values: CDR1 SGDLS, CDR2 YYNGEE. For the CDR3, the DNA is TGTGCCAGCAGCGCCGGGACTAGCGGGAGTTACGAGCAGTACTTC. Translation: CASSAGTSGSYEQYF.

The rearrangement joins TRBV6-1 to TRBJ2-3, with a possible D match to TRBD1 (5 bases). In germline, CDR1 is MNHNS, CDR2 SASEGT. V shed 6 bases and J shed 1 base, with 23 bases lying between them. The CDR3 is 18 residues long. CDR3 loop: CASRDTRLILGGTDTQYF. The DNA of the CDR3 is TGTGCCAGCAGGGACACCCGCCTTATTTTAGGCGGCACAGATACGCAGTATTTT.